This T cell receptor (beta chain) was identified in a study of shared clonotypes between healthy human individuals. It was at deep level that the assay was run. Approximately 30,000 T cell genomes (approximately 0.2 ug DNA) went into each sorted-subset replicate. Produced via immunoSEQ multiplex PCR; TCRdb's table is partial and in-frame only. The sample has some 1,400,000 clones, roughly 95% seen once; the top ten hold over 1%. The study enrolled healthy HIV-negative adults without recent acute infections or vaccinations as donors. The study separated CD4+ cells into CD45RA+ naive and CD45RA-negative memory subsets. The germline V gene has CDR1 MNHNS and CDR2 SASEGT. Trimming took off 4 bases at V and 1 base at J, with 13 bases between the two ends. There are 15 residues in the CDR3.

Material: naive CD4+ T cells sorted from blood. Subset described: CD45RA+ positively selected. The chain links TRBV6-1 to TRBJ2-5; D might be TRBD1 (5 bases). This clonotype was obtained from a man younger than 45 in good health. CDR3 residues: CASSAIQGIQETQYF. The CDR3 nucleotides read TGTGCCAGCAGTGCCATTCAGGGCATCCAAGAGACCCAGTACTTC.